This entry concerns a single TCR beta chain. This specimen belongs to a study of blood T cell repertoires in COVID-19. Study information: Some COVID-19 samples were acute and others convalescent; all came from the United States, Italy and Spain. T cells, B-cell-depleted T cells, or PBMCs provided the cDNA or gDNA that served as material.

V was pared by 2 bases and J by 0 bases, with 10 bases between. Germline loops: CDR1 SGHAT, CDR2 FQDESV (reference sequence). The CDR3 spans 15 residues. In the study's own analysis: Estimated nucleated cell counts came from reference gene primer amplification. TCRdb keeps only in-frame clones here, not all; method: immunoSEQ multiplex PCR. V and J calls and clone size are as listed in that table; D and trimming were resolved from the DNA. The sample yields 200,000 to 250,000 clones, approximately 79% seen once. V is TRBV11-1 and J is TRBJ1-1; D perhaps matches TRBD1 (5 bases). The specimen sequenced was peripheral blood. The receptor comes from a woman aged 40 to 50 with active or convalescent COVID-19. The CDR3 DNA reads as TGTGCCAGCAGCTTACAGGGAGGGGTGAACACTGAAGCTTTCTTT. Amino acid sequence: CASSLQGGVNTEAFF.